The sequence of this T cell receptor beta chain was determined in a study of PD-L1 blockade in urothelial cancer. Study information: Men with urothelial cancer arising in the bladder made up about 85% of the roughly 30 patients. Patients had received 0 to 3 prior chemotherapy regimens. Blood analysis occurred 3 weeks (second dose) and 6 weeks after treatment start. General observations from the study: Pretreatment blood TCR clonality under the median forecast improved survival.

The method was immunoSEQ multiplex PCR; TCRdb's version includes in-frame clones alone and lacks a portion of them. The sample yields 20,000 to 25,000 clones, 91% seen once. Noted time point: peripheral blood 6 weeks after treatment start. Trimming shortened V by 1 base and J by 7 bases, and 14 bases separated the two germline ends. The CDR3 is made up of 15 amino acids. The germline CDR1 and CDR2 sequences are SGDLS and YYNGEE. Of note for this clone: The antigen remains unidentified.

The sample consisted of PBMCs, taken around atezolizumab (anti-PD-L1) treatment. The rearrangement links TRBV9 to TRBJ1-4; D possibly corresponds to TRBD1 (6 bases). The TCR comes from an older woman with urothelial cancer. CDR3 region: CASSVRGGWSEKLFF. In nucleotides, the CDR3 is TGTGCCAGCAGCGTAAGGGGGGGCTGGAGTGAAAAACTGTTTTTT.